The 20 T cell receptor beta chains below come from one sample, sequenced in a study of CD8 T cells in ankylosing spondylitis. TCRdb independently ran MiXCR on the 5' RACE reads; one entry per CDR3 protein. Altogether 210,000 or so distinct CDR3 sequences are present, roughly 24% being singletons, with the ten largest covering 6.6%. Sequenced input: blood, either unsorted or a sorted T cell fraction (not recorded which). Receptor source: a male donor with ankylosing spondylitis or in good health (not recorded which).

There are many counts of this clonotype. The V and J genes are TRBV5-1 and TRBJ2-5; D is undetermined. The CDR3 runs to 13 residues. The germline V gene encodes CDR1 SGHRS and CDR2 YFSETQ. Trimming removed 1 base at V and 3 bases at J, with 7 bases between. The CDR3 protein is CASSLYRKETQYF. In nucleotides, the CDR3 is TGCGCCAGCAGCTTGTATCGGAAAGAGACCCAGTACTTC.

The chain joins TRBV20-1 to TRBJ1-2; D ambiguous. The CDR3 has 13 amino acids. Germline-derived CDR1 and CDR2 are DFQATT and SNEGSKA (reference sequence). V lost 6 bases and J 3 bases, leaving 14 bases between the germline ends. As DNA, the CDR3 is TGCAGTGCCTTGGGATCGCGTGACTATGGCTACACCTTC. Protein sequence: CSALGSRDYGYTF.

This clonotype came up a few times. The genes are TRBV7-2 and TRBJ2-5; D unresolved. Germline V gene sequence: CDR1 SGHTA, CDR2 FQGNSA. V was cut by 5 bases and J by 3 bases, with 10 bases left in between. The CDR3 length is 13 residues. In DNA, the CDR3 is TGTGCCAGCAGCCTCCTCTCCGAAGAGACCCAGTACTTC. It is translated as CASSLLSEETQYF.

This rearrangement joins TRBV11-2 to TRBJ2-3; 8 bases map to TRBD2. CDR1 is SGHAT and CDR2 is FQNNGV in the germline V gene. V dropped 1 base and J dropped 0; count of bases not matched to a gene: 9. There are 18 residues in the CDR3. The CDR3 protein is CASSLGPSTSVSTDTQYF. For the CDR3, the DNA is TGTGCCAGCAGCTTAGGACCCTCGACTAGCGTAAGCACAGATACGCAGTATTTT.

This clonotype was observed many times. The V and J genes are TRBV5-1 and TRBJ1-6; 8 bases fit TRBD1. Germline lookup yields CDR1 SGHRS and CDR2 YFSETQ. The CDR3 spans 15 residues. Losses at the gene ends were 4 bases for V and 2 bases for J; bases not matched to a gene: 2. CDR3 coding DNA: TGCGCCAGCAGCCGGACAGGGACCTATAATTCACCCCTCCACTTT. It encodes CASSRTGTYNSPLHF.

The chain joins TRBV25-1 to TRBJ2-1; D gene ambiguous. The CDR3 is 14 amino acids. Trimming removed 8 bases from V and 1 base from J, with 12 bases in between. Per germline, CDR1 MGHDK and CDR2 SYGVNS. CDR3 amino acids: CASRALGSYNEQFF. CDR3 bases: TGTGCCAGCCGGGCATTGGGGTCCTACAATGAGCAGTTCTTC.

This clonotype came up many times. The chain couples TRBV29-1 to TRBJ2-5; D perhaps matches TRBD1 (6 bases). V lost 6 bases to trimming and J lost 4 bases, with 12 bases between them. CDR1 and CDR2 from the germline V gene are SQVTM and ANQGSEA. The CDR3 has 12 residues. CDR3 in amino acids: CSVAGEGETQYF. The CDR3 DNA follows: TGCAGCGTCGCAGGGGAAGGAGAGACCCAGTACTTC.

Many counts were recorded for this clonotype. This chain connects TRBV15 to TRBJ1-2; D unclear. Germline V gene sequence: CDR1 LNHNV, CDR2 YYDKDF (reference sequence). Trimming shortened V by 5 bases and J by 2 bases, and 12 bases separated the two germline ends. The length of the CDR3 is 14 residues. The CDR3 DNA follows: TGTGCCACCAGCCCCCGGGCATTCAACTATGGCTACACCTTC. Its translation: CATSPRAFNYGYTF.

This clonotype was observed a few times. The chain uses TRBV18 and TRBJ1-1, with D unclear. The length of the CDR3 is 13 residues. In germline, CDR1 is KGHSH, CDR2 LQKENI. The V gene lost 0 bases and the J gene lost 4 bases, with 6 bases spanning the gap. The CDR3 region has the DNA TGTGCCAGCTCACCACCAGGGCCCACTGAAGCTTTCTTT. Its protein is CASSPPGPTEAFF.

This rearrangement joins TRBV20-1 to TRBJ1-5; a weak D match, TRBD1 (6 bases). V gave up 0 bases and J gave up 10 bases, with 19 bases separating them. CDR3 length equals 15 residues. CDR1 DFQATT and CDR2 SNEGSKA come from the germline V gene (reference sequence). The CDR3 spells CSARELGQGQVPQHF. The CDR3 nucleotides read TGCAGTGCTAGAGAGCTAGGGCAGGGGCAGGTTCCCCAGCATTTT.

V usage is TRBV6-1 and J usage is TRBJ1-6; D is uncertain. Germline V gene sequence: CDR1 MNHNS, CDR2 SASEGT. The CDR3 is 14 residues long. V lost 2 bases and J 7 bases, leaving 9 bases between the germline ends. CDR3 coding DNA: TGTGCCAGCAGTGAATCAACAGCGAATTCACCCCTCCACTTT. Its protein product is CASSESTANSPLHF.

The CDR3 nucleotides are TGTGCCAGCAGCTTAGAGGCTAGCGGGTACGAGCAGTACTTC. This encodes CASSLEASGYEQYF. V usage is TRBV7-6 and J usage is TRBJ2-7; the match to TRBD2 covers 8 bases. CDR1 and CDR2 from the germline V gene are SGHVS and FNYEAQ. The V gene end was trimmed by 1 base and the J gene end by 4 bases; junction bases not matched to a gene: 3. The CDR3 length is 14 residues.

This clonotype was seen many times. This chain links TRBV12-3 or TRBV12-4 with TRBJ1-1, with D possibly matching TRBD1 (6 bases). The germline V and J ends were trimmed by 1 base and 1 base, with 13 bases remaining between them. The CDR3 runs 16 residues. CDR3 residues: CASSLGTGSGNTEAFF. In DNA, the CDR3 is TGTGCCAGCAGTTTAGGTACAGGGTCTGGGAACACTGAAGCTTTCTTT.

This clonotype was counted ten times or more. The chain is built from TRBV12-3 or TRBV12-4 and TRBJ2-3, with D unresolved. The CDR3 contains 15 residues. Between the trimmed V and J ends, which lost 3 bases and 5 bases, there was a span of 15 bases. CDR3 nucleotides: TGTGCCAGCAGTTTTCGTCCGGGCGGTGGAGATACGCAGTATTTT. It specifies CASSFRPGGGDTQYF.

J is TRBJ2-1 and V is TRBV12-3 or TRBV12-4; possible D gene TRBD2, 6 bases. V dropped 6 bases and J dropped 4 bases, with 16 bases sitting between them. The CDR3 loop spans 15 amino acids. The CDR3 nucleotides read TGTGCCAGCAGGTCCGGGACTGGATCTTACAATGAGCAGTTCTTC. This sequence encodes CASRSGTGSYNEQFF.

This clonotype has ten or more counts. The gene calls are TRBV7-2 and TRBJ2-7, with a possible D match to TRBD2 (6 bases). V dropped 5 bases and J dropped 2 bases, with 16 bases sitting between them. The germline V gene encodes CDR1 SGHTA and CDR2 FQGNSA. CDR3 length: 15 amino acids. The CDR3: CASSPSHGGPYEQYF. In nucleotides, the CDR3 is TGTGCCAGCAGCCCCTCCCACGGGGGACCCTACGAGCAGTACTTC.

This clonotype was counted a few times. The chain uses TRBV3-1 and TRBJ2-7, with TRBD1 identical over 7 bases. Unmatched junction bases numbered 4, after V lost 4 bases and J lost 10 bases. CDR3 size: 11 residues. Germline CDR1 reads LGHDT; CDR2 reads YNNKEL (reference sequence). The CDR3 nucleotides are TGTGCCAGCAGCCTGGGACAGATTCAGTACTTC. Residues: CASSLGQIQYF.

This clonotype was seen repeatedly, ten times or more. The chain carries TRBV7-2 and TRBJ2-7; 13 bases align to TRBD2. The CDR3 contains 16 residues. Per germline, CDR1 SGHTA and CDR2 FQGNSA. V trimming: 2 bases; J trimming: 0 bases; junction bases outside the gene matches: 1. CDR3 region: CASSLRTSGSSYEQYF. The CDR3 nucleotides are TGTGCCAGCAGCTTAAGGACTAGCGGGAGCTCCTACGAGCAGTACTTC.

This chain joins TRBV20-1 and TRBJ1-4; D remains unclear. The V end lost 7 bases, the J end lost 3 bases, and 12 bases lay between the germline ends. Germline CDR1 reads DFQATT; CDR2 reads SNEGSKA (reference sequence). The CDR3 sequence is 13 residues long. For the CDR3, the DNA is TGCAGTGTCGTTGAGTCAGCTAATGAAAAACTGTTTTTT. It specifies CSVVESANEKLFF.

This clonotype was recorded a few times. The chain carries TRBV20-1 and TRBJ2-3; no clear D gene. The CDR3 runs to 16 residues. Deletions cut 6 bases from V and 1 base from J, with 20 bases between. Germline CDR1 and CDR2: DFQATT and SNEGSKA (reference sequence). The CDR3 bases are TGCAGTGCGACGCCTCAAGGGCCGCGTCGCACAGATACGCAGTATTTT. Protein: CSATPQGPRRTDTQYF.